Given below is one TCR beta chain in context. J gave up 2 bases and V 5 bases, and 8 bases lay outside the gene matches. The CDR3 is made up of 15 amino acids. Looked up from germline, CDR1 is SGHTA and CDR2 is FQGNSA. The sample belongs to a study of T cell changes during pregnancy in multiple sclerosis. The method was immunoSEQ multiplex PCR; TCRdb's version includes in-frame clones alone and lacks a portion of them. Of 40,000 to 60,000 clones listed, around 94% were seen once; the top ten hold 0.74%. This chain links TRBV7-2 with TRBJ2-5; the match to TRBD1 covers 7 bases. Sequences were derived from CD4+ T cells from peripheral blood mononuclear cells, sampled in the third trimester of pregnancy. This TCR was recovered from a female donor with multiple sclerosis, enrolled in a pregnancy study. CDR3 residues: CASSLQRGQQETQYF. CDR3 coding DNA: TGTGCCAGCAGCCTACAGAGGGGACAGCAAGAGACCCAGTACTTC.